This T cell receptor (beta chain) derives from a study of shared clonotypes between healthy human individuals. Study context: CD4 naive and CD4 memory each took three plates per donor, while CD8 naive took two and CD8 memory one.

TCRdb keeps only in-frame clones here, not all; method: immunoSEQ multiplex PCR. The table records some 900,000 clones, over 60% of them present only once. CDR1 SGHRS and CDR2 YFSETQ come from the germline V gene. This CDR3 region has 14 residues. Trimming stripped 1 base from V and 2 bases from J, with 9 bases between. CD4+ cells yielded CD45RA+ naive and CD45RA-negative memory subsets. The TCR originated in a man aged 18 to 29 in good health. J is TRBJ2-5 and V is TRBV5-1, with D tentatively TRBD2 (6 bases). The material sequenced was memory CD4+ T cells sorted from blood. Subset reported: CD45RA-negative fraction. The CDR3 protein is CASSLRGYQETQYF. The CDR3 DNA reads TGCGCCAGCAGCTTGCGGGGGTATCAAGAGACCCAGTACTTC.